The rows below give T cell receptor beta chains drawn from one sample of a study of shared clonotypes between healthy human individuals. The repertoire was sequenced with immunoSEQ multiplex PCR; TCRdb's copy has only in-frame clones and lacks some. The sample holds more than 400,000 clones, almost 97% seen once. Sequencing was performed on naive CD4+ T cells sorted from blood. The receptors stem from a woman aged 25 to 39 in good health. Both conserved end residues are part of each CDR3. D genes are given only for firm matches. Clone size is stated in some rows and not others, as once, few, many or a class when expanded.

v_gene,j_gene,d_gene,abundance,CDR3nt,CDR3aa
TRBV5-5,TRBJ1-2,TRBD1,-,TGTGCCAGCAGCCGGGGACAGTATGGCTACACCTTC,CASSRGQYGYTF
TRBV5-1,TRBJ2-7,-,-,TGCGCCAGCAGCTTTTCCACGGACAGTAGCTCCTACGAGCAGTACTTC,CASSFSTDSSSYEQYF
TRBV19,TRBJ2-2,-,-,TGTGCCAGTAGTAATCGCGGAAACACCGGGGAGCTGTTTTTT,CASSNRGNTGELFF
TRBV29-1,TRBJ2-2,-,-,TGCAGCGTAGCCAGGATCGCGAACACCGGGGAGCTGTTTTTT,CSVARIANTGELFF
TRBV6-1,TRBJ2-2,-,once,TGTGCCAGTTATTCAGGGGGGGACACCGGGGAGCTGTTTTTT,CASYSGGDTGELFF
TRBV19,TRBJ2-6,-,once,TGTGCCAGCCTCAGGCCTGGGGCCAACGTCCTGACTTTC,CASLRPGANVLTF
TRBV11-2,TRBJ2-1,-,-,TGTGCCAGCAGTACCCGGTCACTAGCCGATTACAATGAGCAGTTCTTC,CASSTRSLADYNEQFF
TRBV10-3,TRBJ2-4,TRBD2,once,TGTGCCATCAGTCCGGGACTAGCGGGAGGGCCAAGGAACATTCAGTACTTC,CAISPGLAGGPRNIQYF
TRBV10-3,TRBJ2-7,TRBD1,-,TGTGCCATCAGGACACAGGGGAATCACTCCTACGAGCAGTACTTC,CAIRTQGNHSYEQYF
TRBV6-6,TRBJ2-1,-,-,TGTGCCAGCAGTTTCCAAGGCAAGCAGTTCTTC,CASSFQGKQFF
TRBV6-5,TRBJ1-5,-,-,TGTGCCAGCGGGCCAGGGGATAGCAATCAGCCCCAGCATTTT,CASGPGDSNQPQHF
TRBV5-1,TRBJ1-2,-,-,TGCGCCAGCAGCCTACTTTGCCTGGCGGGTCTTGGTTCCTGTGGCTACACCTTC,CASSLLCLAGLGSCGYTF
TRBV19,TRBJ2-2,-,-,TGTGCCAGTAGTAAGACACTCAACACCGGGGAGCTGTTTTTT,CASSKTLNTGELFF
TRBV2,TRBJ1-5,-,-,TGTGCCAGCAGTGTTAAGGGCGGTTACAATCAGCCCCAGCATTTT,CASSVKGGYNQPQHF
TRBV27,TRBJ1-4,-,-,TGTGCCAGCAGTTTTAACGCGGTCACTAATGAAAAACTGTTTTTT,CASSFNAVTNEKLFF
TRBV12-5,TRBJ2-1,-,once,TGTGCTAGTGGTTTGGTTCTTGGGTTGGGAGCGGCAGACTACAATGAGCAGTTCTTC,CASGLVLGLGAADYNEQFF
TRBV7-2,TRBJ2-7,TRBD2,-,TGTGCCAGCAGCCGTCGGACTAGGGGTTACGAGCAGTACTTC,CASSRRTRGYEQYF
TRBV7-2,TRBJ1-1,-,-,TGTGCCAGCAGCTTAGTTCCAGGGAATGAAGCTTTCTTT,CASSLVPGNEAFF
TRBV4-2,TRBJ2-5,TRBD2,-,TGTGCCAGCAGCCGGGGGGGTAGCGGGAGACAGGAGACCCAGTACTTC,CASSRGGSGRQETQYF
TRBV20-1,TRBJ1-1,-,-,TGCAGTGCTAGAGATGAGGGAGCTTTCTTT,CSARDEGAFF
TRBV10-3,TRBJ2-1,-,-,TGTGCCATCAGTCGGGACACGGGGTGGGATGAGCAGTTCTTC,CAISRDTGWDEQFF
TRBV29-1,TRBJ2-5,-,-,TGCAGCGTCCTGACCGGGACAACCGAAGAGACCCAGTACTTC,CSVLTGTTEETQYF
TRBV28,TRBJ2-5,TRBD2,once,TGTGCCAGCAGTTTATTCGGTAGCGGGACCCAAGAGACCCAGTACTTC,CASSLFGSGTQETQYF
TRBV11-1,TRBJ2-1,TRBD2,once,TGTGCCAGCAGTGTGACTAGCGGGAGATACAATGAGCAGTTCTTC,CASSVTSGRYNEQFF
TRBV5-8,TRBJ2-1,-,-,TGTGCCAGCAGCTTGTCTAGGGGGAACACCTACAATGAGCAGTTCTTC,CASSLSRGNTYNEQFF
TRBV27,TRBJ1-1,-,-,TGTGCCAGCAGTTTCGACCTCACAGGGTTTAGGAGTGAAGCTTTCTTT,CASSFDLTGFRSEAFF
TRBV5-1,TRBJ1-1,TRBD1,once,TGCGCCAGCAGCCCGGGGACAGTGGGGACTGAAGCTTTCTTT,CASSPGTVGTEAFF
TRBV4-1,TRBJ2-7,TRBD1,-,TGCGCCAGCAGCCATTGGGACAGGAATTCCTACGAGCAGTACTTC,CASSHWDRNSYEQYF
TRBV28,TRBJ1-4,TRBD1,-,TGTGCCAGCAGACTCCCCGGACAGGGACCAACTAATGAAAAACTGTTTTTT,CASRLPGQGPTNEKLFF
TRBV30,TRBJ1-1,-,-,TGTGCCTGGAACGAGAACACTGAAGCTTTCTTT,CAWNENTEAFF
TRBV7-3,TRBJ2-7,TRBD2,-,TGTGCCAGCAGGCCCCATGGACTAGTCGGCGAGCAGTACTTC,CASRPHGLVGEQYF
TRBV7-3,TRBJ2-1,TRBD2,-,TGTGCCAGCAGCGGCGGACATATCGCCGGGACTAGCTACAATGAGCAGTTCTTC,CASSGGHIAGTSYNEQFF